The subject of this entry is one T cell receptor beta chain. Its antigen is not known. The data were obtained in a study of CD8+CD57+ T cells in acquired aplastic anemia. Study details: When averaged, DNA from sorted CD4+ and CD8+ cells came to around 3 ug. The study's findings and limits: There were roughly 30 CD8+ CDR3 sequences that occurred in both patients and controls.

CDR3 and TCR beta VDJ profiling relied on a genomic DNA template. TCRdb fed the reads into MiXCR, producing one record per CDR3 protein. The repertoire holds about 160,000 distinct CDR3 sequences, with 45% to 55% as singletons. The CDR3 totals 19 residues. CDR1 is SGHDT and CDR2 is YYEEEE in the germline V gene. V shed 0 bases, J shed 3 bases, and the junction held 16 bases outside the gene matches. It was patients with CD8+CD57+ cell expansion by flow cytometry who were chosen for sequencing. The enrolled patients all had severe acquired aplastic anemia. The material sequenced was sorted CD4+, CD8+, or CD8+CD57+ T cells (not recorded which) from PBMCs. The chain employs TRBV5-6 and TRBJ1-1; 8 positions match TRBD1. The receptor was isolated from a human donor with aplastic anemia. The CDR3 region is CASSLEFAGGKGVDTEAFF. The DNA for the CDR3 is TGTGCCAGCAGCTTGGAATTCGCAGGGGGCAAGGGGGTGGACACTGAAGCTTTCTTT. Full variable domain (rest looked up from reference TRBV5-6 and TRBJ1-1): DAGVTQSPTHLIKTRGQQVTLRCSPKSGHDTVSWYQQALGQGPQFIFQYYEEEERQRGNFPDRFSGHQFPNYSSELNVNALLLGDSALYLCASSLEFAGGKGVDTEAFFGQGTRLTVV.